This T cell receptor beta chain was sequenced in a study of blood T cell repertoires in COVID-19. As for the study in general: In each case, the material was cDNA or gDNA derived from T cells, B-cell-depleted T cells, or PBMCs.

From germline, CDR1 is SEHNR and CDR2 FQNEAQ (reference sequence). The CDR3 is made up of 15 amino acids. The V gene end was trimmed by 2 bases and the J gene end by 3 bases; junction bases not matched to a gene: 2. Enrolled through a virtual design, the participants were between roughly 18 and 100 years of age and came from about two dozen US areas. Sequencing was performed with immunoSEQ multiplex PCR; in TCRdb, only in-frame clones are kept and a portion is missing. The repertoire holds fewer than 500,000 clones, with 75% to 90% as singletons. The chain links TRBV7-9 to TRBJ2-3; the match to TRBD2 covers 10 bases. The sequenced sample consisted of PBMCs or T cells enriched from blood (not recorded which). The source is a man younger than 40 who had recovered from COVID-19. The CDR3 nucleotides read TGTGCCAGCAGCTTACTAGCGGGAGCGACAGATACGCAGTATTTT. This encodes CASSLLAGATDTQYF.